The rows below give T cell receptor beta chains drawn from one sample of a study of blood T cell repertoires in COVID-19. The protocol was immunoSEQ multiplex PCR, while the TCRdb copy is restricted to in-frame clones and leaves out a portion. Of 350,000 to 400,000 clones listed, 65% to 90% were seen once; the top ten hold about 7.6%. The source material was peripheral blood. All receptors come from a woman aged 60-70 years with COVID-19, enrolled during active disease. CDR3s include the opening cysteine and the closing phenylalanine or tryptophan. D genes are given only for firm matches. Some rows have no size entry. The others give once, few or many, or a class for an expanded clone.

size | J | D | V | DNA | CDR3
. | TRBJ2-7 | . | TRBV4-2 | TGTGCCAGCAGCCGGGACATCACCTACGAGCAGTACTTC | CASSRDITYEQYF
. | TRBJ2-4 | . | TRBV10-2 | TGCGCCAGCAGTGAAGCGGGCGAACCAAGGGCCAAAAACATTCAGTACTTC | CASSEAGEPRAKNIQYF
. | TRBJ1-2 | TRBD1 | TRBV7-9 | TGTGCCAGCAGAACAGGGGGTTTTAACTATGGCTACACCTTC | CASRTGGFNYGYTF
. | TRBJ1-2 | . | TRBV6-6 | TGTGCCAGCCGACAGGATAACTATGGCTACACCTTC | CASRQDNYGYTF
. | TRBJ1-2 | TRBD1 | TRBV5-4 | TGTGCCAGCAGCGCGGGACAGTCCTTTGGTTATGGCTACACCTTC | CASSAGQSFGYGYTF
. | TRBJ1-2 | TRBD1 | TRBV19 | TGTGCCAGTAGTAGCCAGACAGGGAACAGGGGTGGCTACACCTTC | CASSSQTGNRGGYTF
. | TRBJ1-2 | TRBD1 | TRBV27 | TGTGCCAGCAGTTTATCGGAGCCCGGGACAGGGGTAGGGAATGGCTACACCTTC | CASSLSEPGTGVGNGYTF
once | TRBJ1-2 | . | TRBV5-1 | TGCGCCAGCAGCCGGGACATAGGGTTTGAGGGGGGCTACACCTTC | CASSRDIGFEGGYTF
. | TRBJ1-3 | . | TRBV5-4 | TGTGCCAGCAGCTTGGATCTCTCTGGAAACACCATATATTTT | CASSLDLSGNTIYF
. | TRBJ1-3 | . | TRBV4-1 | TGCGCCAGCAGCCGGTTCAGACGGGAGAGCTCTGGAAACACCATATATTTT | CASSRFRRESSGNTIYF
. | TRBJ2-1 | TRBD2 | TRBV19 | TGTGCCAGTAGTATCTCCCCCAGCGGGGGGGGTGAGCAGTTCTTC | CASSISPSGGGEQFF
. | TRBJ1-2 | . | TRBV5-1 | TGCGCCAGCAGCTCCCAACCCGGGGGGGGCTATGGCTACACCTTC | CASSSQPGGGYGYTF
. | TRBJ1-4 | . | TRBV5-5 | TGTGCCAGCAGCCCGAGGGGGTCAGGGGATGAAAAACTGTTTTTT | CASSPRGSGDEKLFF
. | TRBJ1-1 | . | TRBV2 | TGTGCCAGCAGTGAACAAGGACAGATCTTC | CASSEQGQIF
. | TRBJ2-7 | . | TRBV2 | TGTGCCAGCACTCTTGCGGGTTACGAGCAGTACTTC | CASTLAGYEQYF
. | TRBJ2-5 | TRBD2 | TRBV4-1 | TGCGCCAGCAGCCAAGAACCAGCGGGGGGTGGGGAGACCCAGTACTTC | CASSQEPAGGGETQYF
. | TRBJ1-3 | . | TRBV12-3/TRBV12-4 | TGTGCCAGCTACTCTGGAAACACCATATATTTT | CASYSGNTIYF
. | TRBJ2-3 | TRBD2 | TRBV13 | TGTGCCAGCAGCCCTCCGGGACTAGCGGGGGGGCGGGCAGATACGCAGTATTTT | CASSPPGLAGGRADTQYF
once | TRBJ1-2 | . | TRBV13 | TGTGCCAGCAGCACAGACAGTGACTATGGCTACACCTTC | CASSTDSDYGYTF
. | TRBJ2-7 | . | TRBV5-4 | TGTGCCAGCAGCTTACAGGGTACGGTTCACGAGCAGTACTTC | CASSLQGTVHEQYF
. | TRBJ2-5 | TRBD2 | TRBV4-3 | TGCGCCAGCAGCCAGATTGGACTAGCGGAGACCCAGTACTTC | CASSQIGLAETQYF
few | TRBJ1-2 | . | TRBV6-1 | TGTGCCAGCAGTGAAATAGGGAGCTATGGCTACACCTTC | CASSEIGSYGYTF
once | TRBJ1-1 | . | TRBV11-3 | TGTGCCAGCAGCCCATGGATGGGGGGCACTGAAGCTTTCTTT | CASSPWMGGTEAFF
once | TRBJ2-3 | . | TRBV19 | TGTGCCAGTAGTCCCTCAACTTTCTCCACAGATACGCAGTATTTT | CASSPSTFSTDTQYF
. | TRBJ2-4 | . | TRBV5-6 | TGTGCCAGCAGCTTGGGCAGGGTACGGAACATTCAGTACTTC | CASSLGRVRNIQYF
. | TRBJ1-2 | . | TRBV6-5 | TGTGCCAGCACTTTGGGGGGGTTTCCTAACTATGGCTACACCTTC | CASTLGGFPNYGYTF
. | TRBJ2-2 | . | TRBV5-1 | TGCGCCAGCAGATGGCTCGGACAGCCGAACACCGGGGAGCTGTTTTTT | CASRWLGQPNTGELFF
. | TRBJ2-3 | TRBD2 | TRBV7-2 | TGTGCCAGCAGCTTAGTTGGGGGGCTAGCGGGGTACACAGATACGCAGTATTTT | CASSLVGGLAGYTDTQYF
. | TRBJ1-2 | TRBD1 | TRBV19 | TGTGCCAGTAGTATGTTCGCGGACAGGGTTGGCTACACCTTC | CASSMFADRVGYTF
. | TRBJ2-3 | TRBD2 | TRBV3-1/TRBV3-2 | TGTGCCAGCAGTCGCCAGGCTGCGGGGGGGAAAGATACGCAGTATTTT | CASSRQAAGGKDTQYF
. | TRBJ1-4 | . | TRBV7-9 | TGTGCCAGCAGCTCTGGTCCGGCTAATGAAAAACTGTTTTTT | CASSSGPANEKLFF
. | TRBJ2-3 | TRBD2 | TRBV24-1 | TGTGCCACCTCGACTAGCGGTACAGATACGCAGTATTTT | CATSTSGTDTQYF
. | TRBJ2-3 | TRBD2 | TRBV5-1 | TGCGCCAGCAGCTCCGCCCGGGGGGTAGATACGCAGTATTTT | CASSSARGVDTQYF
once | TRBJ1-2 | TRBD1 | TRBV12-3/TRBV12-4 | TGTGCCAGCAGTCTCGGACAGGGTGTTGGCTACACCTTC | CASSLGQGVGYTF
. | TRBJ1-1 | . | TRBV11-2 | TGTGCCAGCAGCTTTAGTGCGAGCCGAGGGCGGTTGAACACTGAAGCTTTCTTT | CASSFSASRGRLNTEAFF
. | TRBJ1-2 | . | TRBV5-6 | TGTGCCAGCAGCCCAAGAGCGCTCCCTAACTATGGCTACACCTTC | CASSPRALPNYGYTF
. | TRBJ2-7 | . | TRBV10-1 | TGCGCCAGCAGCGTGTCCCCGGGTTACGAGCAGTACTTC | CASSVSPGYEQYF
. | TRBJ2-3 | . | TRBV19 | TGTGCCAGTTCCGAGGTGGCCGATACGCAGTATTTT | CASSEVADTQYF
. | TRBJ1-2 | . | TRBV5-4 | TGTGCCAGCAGCTCGGAGACCTATGGCTACACCTTC | CASSSETYGYTF
. | TRBJ2-7 | TRBD2 | TRBV14 | TGTGCCAGCAGCCAAAGTCTGCTAGCGGGGCACTACGAGCAGTACTTC | CASSQSLLAGHYEQYF
. | TRBJ2-2 | . | TRBV5-1 | TGCGCCAGCTACGAGGGTTCGTCAGGAACCGGGGAGCTGTTTTTT | CASYEGSSGTGELFF
. | TRBJ1-3 | . | TRBV6-5 | TGTGCCAGCAGTTTCCGATACAGCTCTGGAAACACCATATATTTT | CASSFRYSSGNTIYF
. | TRBJ1-2 | . | TRBV6-5 | TGTGCCAGCAGTTACTCTTCGTCCGGGGATAGGGTCGGGTACACCTTC | CASSYSSSGDRVGYTF
. | TRBJ2-3 | TRBD1 | TRBV7-8 | TGTGCCAGCAGCCTCCTTGGACAGGTTATCCCTACAGATACGCAGTATTTT | CASSLLGQVIPTDTQYF
. | TRBJ1-2 | TRBD1 | TRBV6-2/TRBV6-3 | TGTGCCAGCAGTTCCTACAGGGGGGCCAGCGACGGCTACACCTTC | CASSSYRGASDGYTF